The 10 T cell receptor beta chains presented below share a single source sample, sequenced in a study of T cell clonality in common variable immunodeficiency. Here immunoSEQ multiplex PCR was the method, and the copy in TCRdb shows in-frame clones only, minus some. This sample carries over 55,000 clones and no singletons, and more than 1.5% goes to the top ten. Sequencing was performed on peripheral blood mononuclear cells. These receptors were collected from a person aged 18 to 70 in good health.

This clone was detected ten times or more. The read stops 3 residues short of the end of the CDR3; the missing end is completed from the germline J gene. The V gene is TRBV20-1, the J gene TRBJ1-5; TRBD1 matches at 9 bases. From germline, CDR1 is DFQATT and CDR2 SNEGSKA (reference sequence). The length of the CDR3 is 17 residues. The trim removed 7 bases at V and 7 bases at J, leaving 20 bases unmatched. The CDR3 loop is CSGFTDRGPFRGQPQHF. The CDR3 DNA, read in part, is TGCAGTGGTTTTACGGACAGGGGACCTTTTCGGGGCCAGCCC.

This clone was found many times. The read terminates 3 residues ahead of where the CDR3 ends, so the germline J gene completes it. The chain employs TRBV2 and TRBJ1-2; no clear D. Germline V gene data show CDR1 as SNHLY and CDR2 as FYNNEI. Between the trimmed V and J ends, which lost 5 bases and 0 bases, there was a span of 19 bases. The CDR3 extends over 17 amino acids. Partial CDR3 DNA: TGTGCCAGCAGTCCCCAGGTCCCTAACCCCTCTAACTATGGC. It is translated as CASSPQVPNPSNYG. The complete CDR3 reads CASSPQVPNPSNYGYTF.

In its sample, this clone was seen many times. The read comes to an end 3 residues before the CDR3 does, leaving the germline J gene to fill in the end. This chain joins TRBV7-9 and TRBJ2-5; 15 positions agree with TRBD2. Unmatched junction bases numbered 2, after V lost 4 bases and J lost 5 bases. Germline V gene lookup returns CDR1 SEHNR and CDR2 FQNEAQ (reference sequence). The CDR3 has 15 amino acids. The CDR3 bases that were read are TGTGCCAGCAGCTCCGGACTAGCGGGAGGGGAGACC. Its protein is CASSSGLAGGET. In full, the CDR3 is CASSSGLAGGETQYF.

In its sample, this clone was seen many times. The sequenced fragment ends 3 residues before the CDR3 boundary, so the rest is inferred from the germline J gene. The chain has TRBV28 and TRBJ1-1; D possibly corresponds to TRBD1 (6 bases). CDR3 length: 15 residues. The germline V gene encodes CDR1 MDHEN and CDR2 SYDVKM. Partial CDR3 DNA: TGTGCCAGCATCAGTATCAAAAGGGGGGGTACCGAA. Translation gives CASISIKRGGTE. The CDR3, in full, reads CASISIKRGGTEAFF.

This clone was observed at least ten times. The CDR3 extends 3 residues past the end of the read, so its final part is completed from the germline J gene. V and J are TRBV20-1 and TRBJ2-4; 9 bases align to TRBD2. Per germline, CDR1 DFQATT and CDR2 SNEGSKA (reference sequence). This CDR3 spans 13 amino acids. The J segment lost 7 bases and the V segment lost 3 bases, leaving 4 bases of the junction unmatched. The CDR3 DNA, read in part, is TGCAGTGCTAGGGGTCTAGCGGGGAACATT. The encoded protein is CSARGLAGNI. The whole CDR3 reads CSARGLAGNIQYF.

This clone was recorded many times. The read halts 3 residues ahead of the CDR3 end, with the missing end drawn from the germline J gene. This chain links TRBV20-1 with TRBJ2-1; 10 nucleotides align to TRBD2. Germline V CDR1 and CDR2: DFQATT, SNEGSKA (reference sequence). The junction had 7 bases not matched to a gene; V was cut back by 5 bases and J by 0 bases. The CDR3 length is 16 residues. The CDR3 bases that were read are TGCAGTGCTGAACCTGGACTAGCGGACTCCTACAATGAG. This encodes CSAEPGLADSYNE. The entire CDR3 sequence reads CSAEPGLADSYNEQFF.

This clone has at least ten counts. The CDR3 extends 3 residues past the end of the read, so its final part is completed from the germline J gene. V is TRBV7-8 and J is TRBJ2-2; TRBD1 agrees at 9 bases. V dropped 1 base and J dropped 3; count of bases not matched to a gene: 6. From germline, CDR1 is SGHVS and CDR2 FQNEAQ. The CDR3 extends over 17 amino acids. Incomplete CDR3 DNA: TGTGCCAGCAGCTTAGGAGCCGGGACAGGGCACACCGGGGAG. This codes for CASSLGAGTGHTGE. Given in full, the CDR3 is CASSLGAGTGHTGELFF.

This chain's CDR3 is CSGGAGEETQYF. The CDR3 bases that were read are TGCAGTGGGGGAGCGGGTGAAGAGACC. The chain uses TRBV20-1 and TRBJ2-5; tentatively, D is TRBD2 (6 bases). From the germline J gene comes the end of the CDR3, since the read stops 3 residues before it. This CDR3 has 12 amino acids. V lost 7 bases to trimming and J lost 3 bases, with 12 bases between them. Looked up from germline, CDR1 is DFQATT and CDR2 is SNEGSKA (reference sequence).

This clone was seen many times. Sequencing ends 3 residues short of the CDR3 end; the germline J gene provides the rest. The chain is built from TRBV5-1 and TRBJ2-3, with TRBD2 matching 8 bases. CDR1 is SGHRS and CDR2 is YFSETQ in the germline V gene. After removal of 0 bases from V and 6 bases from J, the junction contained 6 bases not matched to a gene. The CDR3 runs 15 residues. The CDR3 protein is CASSLDGGRSDTQYF. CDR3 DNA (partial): TGCGCCAGCAGCTTGGACGGCGGGAGGAGTGATACG.

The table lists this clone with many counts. The CDR3 is CASSIGGKETQYF. CDR3 DNA (partial): TGTGCCAGTAGTATCGGCGGGAAAGAGACC. The chain combines TRBV19 with TRBJ2-5, with a possible D match to TRBD2 (6 bases). The DNA ends 3 residues before the CDR3 does, and the rest of the CDR3 is filled in from the germline J gene. Germline CDR1 is LNHDA and CDR2 is SQIVND (reference sequence). The CDR3 spans 13 residues. The V end lost 3 bases, the J end lost 3 bases, and 8 bases lay between the germline ends.